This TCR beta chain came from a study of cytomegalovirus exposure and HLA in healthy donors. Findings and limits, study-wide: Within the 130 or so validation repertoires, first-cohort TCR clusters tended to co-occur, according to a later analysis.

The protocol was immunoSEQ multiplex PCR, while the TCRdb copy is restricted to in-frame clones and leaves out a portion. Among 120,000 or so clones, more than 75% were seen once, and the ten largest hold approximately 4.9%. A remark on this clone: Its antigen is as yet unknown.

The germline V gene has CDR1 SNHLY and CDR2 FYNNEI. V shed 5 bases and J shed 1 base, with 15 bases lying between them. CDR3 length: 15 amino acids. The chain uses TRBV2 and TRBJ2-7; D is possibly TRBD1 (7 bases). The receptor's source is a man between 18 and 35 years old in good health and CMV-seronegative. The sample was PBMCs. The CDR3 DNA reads TGTGCCAGCAGTCATACGCGGGACAGATCCTACGAGCAGTACTTC. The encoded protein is CASSHTRDRSYEQYF.